This record covers a single TCR beta chain. These data are taken from a study of blood T cell repertoires in COVID-19. Study-wide background: Material from acute and convalescent COVID-19 was sourced from the United States, Italy and Spain. Sources were T cells, B-cell-depleted T cells, or PBMCs; the material itself was cDNA or gDNA.

Original handling: How many nucleated cells were present was estimated from reference gene primer amplification. Method: immunoSEQ multiplex PCR; TCRdb's copy keeps in-frame clones and lacks some. Clonal size and the V and J genes are those of that table, whereas D and trimming came from the DNA. This sample carries 60,000 to 70,000 clones, approximately 87% of them seen once, and the ten largest clones take about 4.4%. The V gene lost 6 bases and the J gene lost 1 base, with 12 bases spanning the gap. CDR1 is SGHNT, CDR2 YENEEA, per germline. There are 15 residues in the CDR3. This receptor was taken from a man aged 45 to 65 with active COVID-19. The sample comprised peripheral blood. The rearrangement uses TRBV11-3 and TRBJ2-2, with D possibly being TRBD1 (6 bases). The CDR3 is CASSPGQLNTGELFF. The CDR3 bases are TGTGCCAGCAGTCCAGGACAGCTGAACACCGGGGAGCTGTTTTTT.